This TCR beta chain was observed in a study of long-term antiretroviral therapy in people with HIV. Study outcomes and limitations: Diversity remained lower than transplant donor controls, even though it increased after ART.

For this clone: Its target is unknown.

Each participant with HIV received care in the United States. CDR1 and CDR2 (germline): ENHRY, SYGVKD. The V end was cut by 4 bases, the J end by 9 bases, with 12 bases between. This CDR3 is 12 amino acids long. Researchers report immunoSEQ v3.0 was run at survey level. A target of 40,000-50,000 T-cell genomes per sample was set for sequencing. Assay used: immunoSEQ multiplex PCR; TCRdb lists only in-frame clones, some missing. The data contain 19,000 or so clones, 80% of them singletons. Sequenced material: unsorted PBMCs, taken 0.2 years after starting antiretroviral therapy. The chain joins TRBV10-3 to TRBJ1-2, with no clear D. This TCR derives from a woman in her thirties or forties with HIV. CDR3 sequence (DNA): TGTGCCATCAGTGGGGGAGGGTACAGCTACACCTTC. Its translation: CAISGGGYSYTF.